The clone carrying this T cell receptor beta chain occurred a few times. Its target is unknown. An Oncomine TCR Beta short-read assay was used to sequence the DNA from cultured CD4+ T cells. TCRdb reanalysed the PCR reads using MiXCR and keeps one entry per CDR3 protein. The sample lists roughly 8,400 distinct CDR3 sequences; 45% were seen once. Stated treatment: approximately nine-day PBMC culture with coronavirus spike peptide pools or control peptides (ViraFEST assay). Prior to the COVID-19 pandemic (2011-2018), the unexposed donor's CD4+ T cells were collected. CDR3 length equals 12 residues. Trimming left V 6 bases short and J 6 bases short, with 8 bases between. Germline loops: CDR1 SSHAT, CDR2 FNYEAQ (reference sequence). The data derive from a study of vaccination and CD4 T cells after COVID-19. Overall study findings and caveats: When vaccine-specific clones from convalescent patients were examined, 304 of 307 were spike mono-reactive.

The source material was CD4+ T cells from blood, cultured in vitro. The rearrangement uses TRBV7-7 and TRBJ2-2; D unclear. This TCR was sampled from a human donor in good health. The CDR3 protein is CASRIAPGELFF. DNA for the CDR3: TGTGCCAGCAGAATAGCTCCCGGGGAGCTGTTTTTT. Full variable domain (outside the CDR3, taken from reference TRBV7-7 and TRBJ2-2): GAGVSQSPRYKVTKRGQDVTLRCDPISSHATLYWYQQALGQGPEFLTYFNYEAQPDKSGLPSDRFSAERPEGSISTLTIQRTEQRDSAMYRCASRIAPGELFFGEGSRLTVL.